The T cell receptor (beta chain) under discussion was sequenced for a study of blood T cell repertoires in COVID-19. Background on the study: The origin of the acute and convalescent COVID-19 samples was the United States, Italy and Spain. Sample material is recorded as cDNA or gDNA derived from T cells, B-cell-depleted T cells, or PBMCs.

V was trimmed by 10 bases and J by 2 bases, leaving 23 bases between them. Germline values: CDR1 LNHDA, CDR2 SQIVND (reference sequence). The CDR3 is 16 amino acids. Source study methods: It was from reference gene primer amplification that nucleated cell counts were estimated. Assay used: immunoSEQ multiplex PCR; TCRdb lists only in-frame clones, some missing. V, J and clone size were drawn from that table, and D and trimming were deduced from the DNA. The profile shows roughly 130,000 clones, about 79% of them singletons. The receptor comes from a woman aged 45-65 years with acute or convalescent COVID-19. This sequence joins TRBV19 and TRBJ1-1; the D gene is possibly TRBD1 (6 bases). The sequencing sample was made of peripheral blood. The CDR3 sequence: CATLQPAGTINTEAFF. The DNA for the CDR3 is TGTGCCACCCTACAGCCGGCCGGGACAATTAACACTGAAGCTTTCTTT.